This T cell receptor beta chain originates from a study of T-cell reconstitution after alpha-beta-depleted transplantation in children. This clonotype was detected only a few times. As it was prepared, the TCRbeta library received unique molecular identifiers. In TCRdb, the PCR reads were re-called with MiXCR into one record per CDR3 protein. Here the sample spans some 830,000 distinct CDR3 sequences, roughly 16% being singletons. The starting material was PBMCs, mostly from graft donor cells, obtained 360 days after TCRalphabeta/CD19-depleted stem cell transplant. This receptor was obtained from a male patient younger than 18 who had a stem cell transplant for acute lymphoblastic leukemia, so the T cells may come from the graft donor.

CDR3 in DNA: TGTGCCAGCAGCAAAAGGGGCCTTATTAGCACAGATACGCAGTATTTT. It yields the protein CASSKRGLISTDTQYF. The chain uses TRBV21-1 and TRBJ2-3; TRBD2 was called by the table and not checked on the DNA. TRBV21-1 is an annotated pseudogene. CDR3 length equals 16 residues.